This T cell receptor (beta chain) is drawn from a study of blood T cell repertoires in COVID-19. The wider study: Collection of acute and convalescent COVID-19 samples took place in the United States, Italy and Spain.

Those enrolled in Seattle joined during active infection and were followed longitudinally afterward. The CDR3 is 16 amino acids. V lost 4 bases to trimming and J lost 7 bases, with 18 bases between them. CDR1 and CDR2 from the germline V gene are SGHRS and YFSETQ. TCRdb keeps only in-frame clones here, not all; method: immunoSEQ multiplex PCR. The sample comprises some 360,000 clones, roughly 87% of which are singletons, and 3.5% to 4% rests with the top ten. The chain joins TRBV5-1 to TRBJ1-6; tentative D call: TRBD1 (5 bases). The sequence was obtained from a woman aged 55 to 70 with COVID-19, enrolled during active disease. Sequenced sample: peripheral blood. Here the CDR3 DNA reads TGCGCCAGCAGCAGTCACCTAGGGGTAGGGAATTCACCCCTCCACTTT. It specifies CASSSHLGVGNSPLHF.